This T cell receptor beta chain is drawn from a study of shared clonotypes between healthy human individuals. Findings and caveats of the study: A limitation of the genetic and exposure-history diversity represented arose from few donors. The generation probabilities recorded for non-shared clonotypes fell below those of clonotypes shared by all four donors.

The sorted-subset replicate PCRs were given about 200 ng DNA, which is some 29,000 T cell genomes. The assay was immunoSEQ multiplex PCR, and TCRdb's table has in-frame clones only and misses some. This table holds about 980,000 clones, around 80% found once. Concerning this clone itself: Antigen specificity is unknown.

The study separated CD4+ cells into CD45RA+ naive and CD45RA-negative memory subsets. The sequenced material came from memory CD4+ T cells sorted from blood. Described subset: CD45RA-negative fraction. The sequence was obtained from a young man in good health.

CDR3 protein: CASSPDTGDQPQHF. The CDR3 DNA follows: TGCGCCAGCAGCCCCGACACGGGGGATCAGCCCCAGCATTTT. The chain has TRBV5-1 and TRBJ1-5; tentatively, D is TRBD1 (5 bases). There are 14 residues in the CDR3. Germline CDR1 SGHRS, CDR2 YFSETQ. V shed 4 bases and J shed 5 bases, with 13 bases lying between them.